What follows describes a single T cell receptor beta chain. This clonotype came up many times. Its recognized antigen is unknown. Per-nucleotide qualities are absent, and no much larger clonotype sits a single base away. These data are taken from a study of regulatory T cells in long-lasting Graves disease (dated by TCRdb to 2020 to 2023). For the study in its entirety: To count as having persistent Graves' disease, a patient had to have received antithyroid drug treatment for over 5 years with TSH receptor autoantibodies remaining persistently positive. This study used TCR sequencing and RNA sequencing of peripheral blood to compare persistent Graves' disease patients against newly diagnosed Graves' disease patients. The study was registered as a clinical trial and conducted in China. A total of roughly 35 samples underwent TCR sequencing, from around 13 patients with persistent Graves' disease and 20 patients with newly diagnosed Graves' disease. Persistent Graves' disease patients in the clinical cohort had taken antithyroid drugs for roughly ten years on average.

Libraries were built with multiplex PCR. Sequencing relied on an Illumina HiSeq 4000. CDR3 regions were amplified by Arm-PCR with iRepertoire HTBI primers to construct TCR beta libraries. Gel purification was performed on PCR products prior to sequencing. The authors processed their data as follows. Gene usage analysis of CDR3 amino acid clonotypes used the 55 to 65 TRBV and 11 to 15 TRBJ segments found across samples. Filtered high-quality paired reads were merged into contigs using COPE and FqMerger. BLAST was used to align contigs to IMGT TRBV, TRBD and TRBJ reference genes, and CDR3 was defined according to IMGT. Any clonotype with a frequency above 0.1% was counted as a highly expanded clone. Shannon entropy served as the measure of repertoire diversity, while the Gini coefficient captured V-J evenness. A clonotype was considered public if more than one individual shared it. Starting from the raw public reads, TCRdb applied fastp trimming at Q25, assembled clones with MiXCR and retained in-frame beta chains. Rows are combined by CDR3 protein, so each entry shows the most common genes and DNA. It is TCRdb's table, rather than the study itself, that gives the V and J calls and clone size. The sample has more than 300,000 distinct CDR3 sequences on record, around 20% of them singletons. The ten most abundant clones make up roughly 27% of the sample.

The time point label for this specimen denotes: persistent/refractory GD, antithyroid drugs over 5 years with positive TRAb. For both TCR sequencing and RNA sequencing, RNA was extracted from PBMCs using TRIzol. Graves' disease was diagnosed according to American Thyroid Association guidelines. The patients came from an endocrinology department in Xi'an, China. Each patient gave 7 to 9.5 milliliters of peripheral blood, collected in an EDTA anticoagulant tube. Ficoll Paque Plus density gradient separation was used to isolate PBMCs, and no further T cell sorting was performed. RNA quality was checked with an Agilent 2100 Bioanalyzer and agarose gel, and concentration with a NanoDrop 2000. The junction carries 4 bases between V and J, which are trimmed by 0 bases and 4 bases respectively. Including cysteine and phenylalanine, the CDR3 has 13 amino acids. Here the CDR3 DNA is all that survives: 39 bases in frame from base 1. The germline V gene (reference sequence) sets CDR1 to LGHDT and CDR2 to YNNKEL.

Paper-wide results and their limitations: Sequencing and analysis were restricted to the TCR beta chain. The authors noted that the small sample size was a limitation that may lower accuracy. Because the primary lesion, thyroid tissue, could not be accessed, the study looked at peripheral blood alone. Persistent patients shared more public clonotypes among themselves (around 2,800) than newly diagnosed patients did (about 1,000). TRBV28, TRBJ1-2 and TRBJ2-5 were preferentially used in persistent disease, while TRBV20-1 and TRBJ2-1 were favored in newly diagnosed disease. Lower TCR Shannon entropy and fewer highly expanded clones were observed in persistent Graves' disease patients than in newly diagnosed patients, which suggested clonal expansion.

This sequence originates from a female donor with Graves disease. The sequencing used peripheral blood mononuclear cells (PBMCs), collected when the disease was refractory, from a patient treated with antithyroid drugs. Recombination linked TRBV3-1 to TRBJ1-3; confidence is insufficient to name the D gene. For the CDR3, the sequence is CASSQDPGNTIYF. The sequence in DNA is TGTGCCAGCAGCCAAGATCCCGGAAACACCATATATTTT.